The TCR beta chain under discussion was sequenced for a study of OX40 agonist ivuxolimab in advanced cancers. For the study in its entirety: The costimulatory receptor OX40 (CD134) was targeted by ivuxolimab, a fully human IgG2 agonistic monoclonal antibody. Intravenous ivuxolimab was administered to patients every 2 weeks at six dose levels: 0.01, 0.1, 0.3, 1.5, 3 and 10 mg/kg. Of the approximately 54 patients in dose escalation, some 19 had hepatocellular carcinoma, around 15 had melanoma, 9 had renal cell carcinoma and 9 had head and neck cancer. A male proportion of roughly 80% and a mean age of approximately 58 years, ranging from about 20 to 79, were recorded for the dose-escalation cohort. Prior anti-PD-1, anti-PD-L1 or anti-CTLA-4 therapy was permitted, and 40% of dose-escalation patients had received checkpoint inhibitors. Three dose-escalation patients achieved partial responses, one with hepatocellular carcinoma and two with cutaneous melanoma. Peripheral TCRbeta sequencing was intended to test whether TCR sequence diversity was altered and clonal T-cell expansion was caused by ivuxolimab. The paper reports the monotherapy dose-escalation portion (N = 52 patients) of the phase I ivuxolimab trial.

Patients with a history of autoimmune disease or receiving systemic immunosuppression were excluded from the trial. Peripheral blood for TCR sequencing was drawn from every dose cohort at baseline, at cycle 4 day 1 and at cycle 7 day 1. The samples were drawn from a first-in-human, open-label, multicenter phase I dose-escalation trial of ivuxolimab. Adults with locally advanced or metastatic melanoma, renal cell, hepatocellular, or head and neck squamous cell carcinoma were enrolled in the trial. Before TCR sequencing, CD4+ T cells and CD8+ T cells from peripheral blood were sorted into separate populations. CDR1 and CDR2, per the germline V gene (reference sequence), are LNHDA and SQIVND. V is trimmed back by 10 bases and J by 0 bases, and the junction contains 3 bases that no gene match accounts for. Counted from cysteine to phenylalanine, this CDR3 has 13 amino acids. CDR3 DNA only is kept here, 39 bases in frame from base 1.

Broader findings and caveats from the paper: In partial responders in the 0.1-3.0 mg/kg groups, normalized peripheral clonal expansion was found to be among the lowest, especially among CD8+ T cells. Low levels of normalized T-cell clonal expansion were also seen in some patients who did not respond. Which antigens the clonally expanded peripheral T cells were specific for was not determined. At doses from 0.1 to 3.0 mg/kg, clonal expansion was seen in both CD4+ and CD8+ blood T cells between baseline and week 6. After ivuxolimab, more expanded clones were found on average in CD8+ T cells than in CD4+ T cells.

For sequencing of the TCRbeta CDR3 region, genomic DNA was extracted from the sorted cells. The immunoSEQ Assay was used for sequencing of TCRbeta CDR3 regions. Held by TCRdb, this immuneACCESS table contains in-frame sequences only and omits some clones. Under half of the omission traces to an unresolved V gene where checked; the cause of the rest is unknown. This sample comprises approximately 90,000 clones, around 87% of them detected only once. About 4.5% of the sample comes from the top ten. A word on this clone: What this receptor recognizes is not known. No base-level quality is on record; no much larger clone is a single base apart.

The source was CD4+ or CD8+ T cells sorted from blood, collected in a trial of the OX40 agonist ivuxolimab. The chain couples TRBV19 to TRBJ2-3; 8 junctional bases match TRBD1. The sequence came from an adult with an advanced solid tumor such as melanoma, head and neck, liver or kidney cancer. The DNA sequence is TGTGCCACCGACAGGGGCAGCACAGATACGCAGTATTTT. This codes for CATDRGSTDTQYF. This CDR3, with the reference TRBV19 and TRBJ2-3 proteins standing in past its ends, gives the full variable domain DGGITQSPKYLFRKEGQNVTLSCEQNLNHDAMYWYRQDPGQGLRLIYYSQIVNDFQKGDIAEGYSVSREKKESFPLTVTSAQKNPTAFYLCATDRGSTDTQYFGPGTRLTVL.